This TCR beta chain stems from a study of OX40 agonist ivuxolimab in advanced cancers. Germline CDR1 SGHTA, CDR2 FQGTGA. This CDR3 is 16 amino acids long. The ends lost 6 bases at V and 2 bases at J; junction bases unmatched: 7. The repertoire was sequenced with immunoSEQ multiplex PCR; TCRdb's copy has only in-frame clones and lacks some. Counted here are some 60,000 clones, less than 85% occurring once; the ten biggest clones make up 3% to 4%. The sequence was collected from an adult with an advanced solid tumor such as melanoma, head and neck, liver or kidney cancer. This specimen was CD4+ or CD8+ T cells sorted from blood, taken in a trial of the OX40 agonist ivuxolimab. J is TRBJ2-2 and V is TRBV7-3, with TRBD2 matching over 9 bases. The DNA of the CDR3 is TGTGCCAGCAGTCCATTAGCGGGGGCTAACACCGGGGAGCTGTTTTTT. It codes for CASSPLAGANTGELFF.